This T cell receptor (beta chain) was observed in a study of T-cell memory formation after mild COVID-19. Via MiXCR, TCRdb re-called the 5' RACE reads, giving one row per CDR3 protein. The sample lists over 350,000 distinct CDR3 sequences; roughly a quarter were seen once. This clonotype has just a few counts. Trimming cost V 2 bases and J 7 bases, with 11 bases left between them. The CDR3 runs to 14 residues. Looked up from germline, CDR1 is LGHNA and CDR2 is YNFKEQ. The chain uses TRBV4-2 and TRBJ2-2, with a weak D call TRBD1 (6 bases). The sequence came from an adult woman who had mild COVID-19 (a few samples of this study predate the infection). Cell type and time point are not known. Sequencing used PBMCs or a T cell subset sorted from them (not recorded which). The CDR3 DNA follows: TGTGCCAGCAGCCAAATAGGGGGAGTCGGGGAGCTGTTTTTT. Its translation: CASSQIGGVGELFF.